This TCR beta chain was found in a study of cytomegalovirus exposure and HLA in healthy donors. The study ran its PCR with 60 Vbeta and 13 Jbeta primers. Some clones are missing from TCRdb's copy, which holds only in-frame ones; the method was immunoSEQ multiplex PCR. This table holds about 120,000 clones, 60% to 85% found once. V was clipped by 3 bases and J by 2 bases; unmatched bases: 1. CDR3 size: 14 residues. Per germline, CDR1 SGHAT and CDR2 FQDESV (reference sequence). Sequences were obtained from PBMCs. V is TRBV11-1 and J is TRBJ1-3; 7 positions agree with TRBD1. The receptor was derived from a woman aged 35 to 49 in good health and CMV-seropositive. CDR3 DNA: TGTGCCAGCAGCTTGGGGACAGCTGGAAACACCATATATTTT. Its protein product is CASSLGTAGNTIYF.